Below, one TCR beta chain is given with its context. The sample originates from a study of shared clonotypes between healthy human individuals. Caucasian adults residing in Nashville, Tennessee made up all the donors. This table comes from immunoSEQ multiplex PCR, and its TCRdb copy is limited to in-frame clones, with some not included. The sample yields roughly 2 million clones, 85% to 95% seen once. The CDR3 contains 13 residues. Germline V gene sequence: CDR1 SGHAT, CDR2 FQNNGV. The ends were cut back, 3 bases at V and 6 bases at J, with 8 bases in the middle. The chain couples TRBV11-2 to TRBJ2-2; D might be TRBD2 (5 bases). This receptor was taken from a man younger than 30 in good health. Sequenced material: naive CD4+ T cells sorted from blood. The subset denotes: CD45RA+ positively selected. The CDR3: CASSFQEAGELFF. The CDR3 region has the DNA TGTGCCAGCAGCTTTCAGGAGGCCGGGGAGCTGTTTTTT.